The 8 T cell receptor beta chains listed next were all sequenced from one sample in a study of blood T cells in healthy people across ages (dated by TCRdb to about 2015). Libraries were built with 5' RACE. These reads were obtained on an Illumina HiSeq 2500. A second PCR of about 6 to 11 cycles was performed with a sample-barcoded 5' primer and a J-beta primer mix. In-frame beta chains were kept once TCRdb had trimmed the public reads at Q25 with fastp and called clones with MiXCR. For every CDR3 protein sequence, its rows merge into one entry that carries the most common genes and DNA. For this sample the table gives around 1,500,000 distinct CDR3 sequences, of which about 30% were detected only once. Of the sample, about 8% falls within the top ten clones. The sequencing input was blood. The receptors shown here come from a woman aged 25 to 39 in good health.

The DNA of the CDR3 is TGTGCCAGCAGCCGTGCGGCAGGGGGTGCCGAGCAGTACTTC. As protein: CASSRAAGGAEQYF. The rearrangement links TRBV7-9 to TRBJ2-5; 7 bases fit TRBD1. The tail of the sequence fits TRBJ2-7 better, so the J call may be wrong. Germline loops: CDR1 SEHNR, CDR2 FQNEAQ (reference sequence). The CDR3 contains 14 residues.

This clonotype turned up a few times. In nucleotides, the CDR3 is TGTGCCAGCAGTTACTCAGACACGAGCTCCTACAATGAGCAGTTCTTC. It codes for CASSYSDTSSYNEQFF. This chain uses TRBV6-2 or TRBV6-3 with TRBJ2-1; D uncertain. The V gene lost 0 bases and the J gene lost 0 bases, with 9 bases spanning the gap. Germline V gene lookup returns CDR1 MNHEY and CDR2 SVGEGT. The CDR3 totals 16 residues.

V gene TRBV20-1 combines with J gene TRBJ2-1, with D uncertain. Germline lookup yields CDR1 DFQATT and CDR2 SNEGSKA (reference sequence). This CDR3 region has 11 residues. Deletions cut 1 base from V and 12 bases from J, with 10 bases between. The CDR3 sequence is CSARGSWGQFF. The CDR3 DNA reads as TGCAGTGCTAGAGGCTCGTGGGGGCAGTTCTTC.

This clonotype was counted many times. J is TRBJ2-1 and V is TRBV9; D may be TRBD2 (6 bases). V was clipped by 3 bases and J by 0 bases, with 19 bases between them. CDR1 SGDLS and CDR2 YYNGEE come from the germline V gene. This CDR3 contains 18 residues. CDR3 sequence reads: CASSAVGGSGGSYNEQFF. The CDR3 DNA sequence: TGTGCCAGCAGCGCCGTCGGGGGAAGTGGTGGCTCCTACAATGAGCAGTTCTTC.

There are a few counts of this clonotype. This chain uses TRBV4-1 with TRBJ2-1; D is undetermined. V lost 0 bases and J lost 0, with 9 bases in between. From germline, CDR1 is MGHRA and CDR2 YSYEKL. The CDR3 runs to 16 residues. The DNA of the CDR3 is TGCGCCAGCAGCCAAGATACGCCAAGCTCCTACAATGAGCAGTTCTTC. It is translated as CASSQDTPSSYNEQFF.

This sequence joins TRBV6-2 or TRBV6-3 and TRBJ2-3, with 8 bases matching TRBD2. With V trimmed by 6 bases and J by 3 bases, 8 bases remained unmatched. The CDR3 consists of 15 residues. Germline CDR1 MNHEY, CDR2 SVGEGT. The CDR3 protein is CASRISGRSTDTQYF. The CDR3 DNA follows: TGTGCCAGCAGGATAAGCGGGAGATCGACAGATACGCAGTATTTT.

This clonotype was seen only a few times. CDR3 in DNA: TGTGCCAGCATTTCAGCTAGAATTGAAGCTTTCTTT. Translating it yields CASISARIEAFF. The chain links TRBV28 to TRBJ1-1; D not certain. Germline V gene data show CDR1 as MDHEN and CDR2 as SYDVKM. The CDR3 runs 12 residues. V was shortened by 7 bases and J by 7 bases, with 13 bases between the two germline ends. The full variable domain, with the rest looked up from reference TRBV28 and TRBJ1-1, is DVKVTQSSRYLVKRTGEKVFLECVQDMDHENMFWYRQDPGLGLRLIYFSYDVKMKEKGDIPEGYSVSREKKERFSLILESASTNQTSMYLCASISARIEAFFGQGTRLTVV.

This clonotype showed up many times. The V gene is TRBV10-3, the J gene TRBJ2-7, with 11 positions matching TRBD1. CDR3 length equals 15 residues. In germline, CDR1 is ENHRY, CDR2 SYGVKD. V was clipped by 10 bases and J by 2 bases; unmatched bases: 10. The CDR3 region has the DNA TGTGCCACAGGCCCGGGGACAGGGGGAGCCTACGAGCAGTACTTC. Protein: CATGPGTGGAYEQYF.